The 19 T cell receptor beta chains below were found in one sample sequenced in a study of cytomegalovirus exposure and HLA in healthy donors. The study ran its PCR with 60 Vbeta and 13 Jbeta primers. Assay: immunoSEQ multiplex PCR; the TCRdb copy retains only in-frame clones and omits some. Among 55,000 or so clones listed, approximately 78% were seen once. Sequencing input: PBMCs. The receptors here all came from a female donor in good health and CMV-seronegative.

The chain links TRBV7-2 to TRBJ1-1, with TRBD1 matching over 7 bases. The CDR3 runs to 15 residues. CDR1 and CDR2 (germline): SGHTA, FQGNSA. V was clipped by 4 bases and J by 1 base; unmatched bases: 6. CDR3: CASSWSGTANTEAFF. The CDR3 nucleotides read TGTGCCAGCAGCTGGTCCGGGACAGCGAACACTGAAGCTTTCTTT. Complete variable domain (other parts from reference TRBV7-2 and TRBJ1-1): GAGVSQSPSNKVTEKGKDVELRCDPISGHTALYWYRQSLGQGLEFLIYFQGNSAPDKSGLPSDRFSAERTGGSVSTLTIQRTQQEDSAVYLCASSWSGTANTEAFFGQGTRLTVV.

The rearrangement links TRBV6-5 to TRBJ2-1; 9 positions agree with TRBD2. The J segment lost 8 bases and the V segment lost 2 bases, leaving 7 bases of the junction unmatched. This CDR3 contains 15 residues. CDR1 and CDR2 from the germline V gene are MNHEY and SVGAGI. CDR3 sequence reads: CASSYRRGGVDEQFF. The CDR3 coding sequence is TGTGCCAGCAGTTACAGGCGGGGGGGCGTAGATGAGCAGTTCTTC.

V gene TRBV6-4 combines with J gene TRBJ2-2; the D gene is possibly TRBD2 (5 bases). Germline CDR1 is MRHNA and CDR2 is SNTAGT. Trimming left V 4 bases short and J 4 bases short, with 13 bases between. This CDR3 is built from 15 residues. The DNA for the CDR3 is TGTGCCAGCAGTGCCGAGGGCGCGGGCACCGGGGAGCTGTTTTTT. This sequence encodes CASSAEGAGTGELFF.

This chain uses TRBV7-2 with TRBJ2-3; 8 bases agree with TRBD2. CDR1 and CDR2 (germline): SGHTA, FQGNSA. The CDR3 consists of 18 residues. With 3 bases clipped from V and 2 bases from J, the junction kept 13 bases outside the gene matches. CDR3 in DNA: TGTGCCAGCAGCTTTCTATACGGAGCGGGGGCCTTCACAGATACGCAGTATTTT. Protein: CASSFLYGAGAFTDTQYF.

V gene TRBV29-1 combines with J gene TRBJ2-7; TRBD2 is a possible D gene (7 bases). The V end lost 6 bases, the J end lost 3 bases, and 15 bases lay between the germline ends. Germline V lookup: CDR1 SQVTM, CDR2 ANQGSEA. This CDR3 comprises 13 residues. This CDR3 reads CSVKGGGNYEQYF. CDR3 DNA sequence: TGCAGCGTCAAAGGCGGGGGCAACTACGAGCAGTACTTC.

This chain connects TRBV19 to TRBJ1-2; 7 bases map to TRBD1. Germline CDR1 and CDR2: LNHDA and SQIVND (reference sequence). The ends lost 10 bases at V and 4 bases at J; junction bases unmatched: 15. The CDR3 length is 15 residues. Here the CDR3 reads CAIFSTGSGSYGYTF. CDR3 DNA: TGTGCCATTTTTTCGACAGGGAGCGGGAGCTATGGCTACACCTTC.

The chain links TRBV6-4 to TRBJ1-2; D is uncertain. Germline CDR1 and CDR2: MRHNA and SNTAGT. Trimming removed 8 bases at V and 1 base at J, with 17 bases between. CDR3 length equals 15 residues. CDR3 sequence: CASRAQEGINYGYTF. As DNA, the CDR3 is TGTGCCAGCCGCGCTCAAGAGGGAATTAACTATGGCTACACCTTC.

The chain has TRBV5-1 and TRBJ2-2; 8 nucleotides agree with TRBD1. The CDR3 spans 15 residues. J gave up 3 bases and V 4 bases, and 5 bases lay outside the gene matches. Germline V gene sequence: CDR1 SGHRS, CDR2 YFSETQ. As DNA, the CDR3 is TGCGCCAGCAGCCTAGACAGGGGCGACACCGGGGAGCTGTTTTTT. This codes for CASSLDRGDTGELFF. Complete variable domain (other parts from reference TRBV5-1 and TRBJ2-2): KAGVTQTPRYLIKTRGQQVTLSCSPISGHRSVSWYQQTPGQGLQFLFEYFSETQRNKGNFPGRFSGRQFSNSRSEMNVSTLELGDSALYLCASSLDRGDTGELFFGEGSRLTVL.

This clone was seen just once. The chain employs TRBV10-3 and TRBJ2-3; 8 bases are shared with TRBD1. The length of the CDR3 is 15 residues. V lost 8 bases, J lost 7 bases, and 14 bases stayed unmatched. Germline V CDR1 and CDR2: ENHRY, SYGVKD. DNA for the CDR3: TGTGCCATCCAGGGGGCGTATAGTGCTGTAAATACGCAGTATTTT. This sequence encodes CAIQGAYSAVNTQYF.

The gene calls are TRBV29-1 and TRBJ1-5; 8 bases are shared with TRBD1. From germline, CDR1 is SQVTM and CDR2 ANQGSEA. This CDR3 region has 14 residues. With V trimmed by 5 bases and J by 5 bases, 8 bases remained unmatched. The CDR3 sequence is CSVWTGSYYQPQHF. The CDR3 region has the DNA TGCAGCGTTTGGACAGGGAGCTATTATCAGCCCCAGCATTTT.

This clone was picked up a small number of times. The V and J genes are TRBV19 and TRBJ1-1; 7 positions agree with TRBD1. The CDR3 is 15 amino acids. Per germline, CDR1 LNHDA and CDR2 SQIVND (reference sequence). J was trimmed by 0 bases and V by 4 bases; bases with no gene match: 5. CDR3 in DNA: TGTGCCAGTAGTAAAGGGGGCGTCCTGAACACTGAAGCTTTCTTT. Protein sequence: CASSKGGVLNTEAFF. Combining the CDR3 with reference TRBV19 and TRBJ1-1 gives the whole variable domain DGGITQSPKYLFRKEGQNVTLSCEQNLNHDAMYWYRQDPGQGLRLIYYSQIVNDFQKGDIAEGYSVSREKKESFPLTVTSAQKNPTAFYLCASSKGGVLNTEAFFGQGTRLTVV.

The chain recombines TRBV7-9 with TRBJ1-5; weak D call: TRBD1 (6 bases). CDR3 size: 18 residues. Germline CDR1 SEHNR, CDR2 FQNEAQ (reference sequence). The V and J ends lost 8 bases and 0 bases respectively, with 23 bases between them. CDR3 nucleotide sequence: TGTGCCAGCGGGCGGACAGATAATATGTATTATAGCAATCAGCCCCAGCATTTT. Amino acids: CASGRTDNMYYSNQPQHF. The full variable domain, its missing parts supplied by reference TRBV7-9 and TRBJ1-5, is DTGVSQNPRHKITKRGQNVTFRCDPISEHNRLYWYRQTLGQGPEFLTYFQNEAQLEKSRLLSDRFSAERPKGSFSTLEIQRTEQGDSAMYLCASGRTDNMYYSNQPQHFGDGTRLSIL.

The J gene is TRBJ2-3, the V gene TRBV19; 9 bases are shared with TRBD1. The CDR3 runs 14 residues. V dropped 3 bases and J dropped 6; count of bases not matched to a gene: 4. Germline V lookup: CDR1 LNHDA, CDR2 SQIVND (reference sequence). CDR3 amino acids: CASSMGQGWDTQYF. In DNA, the CDR3 is TGTGCCAGTAGTATGGGACAGGGATGGGATACGCAGTATTTT.

This chain joins TRBV27 and TRBJ2-5, with TRBD2 identical over 12 bases. The CDR3 contains 16 residues. The germline gives CDR1 MNHEY, CDR2 SMNVEV (reference sequence). With 6 bases clipped from V and 5 bases from J, the junction kept 10 bases outside the gene matches. This CDR3 reads CASRLTSGGLRETQYF. The CDR3 coding sequence is TGTGCCAGCAGGTTGACTAGCGGGGGTCTGCGTGAGACCCAGTACTTC.

The chain couples TRBV7-2 to TRBJ1-2; no firm D call. Germline CDR1 reads SGHTA; CDR2 reads FQGNSA. The V and J ends lost 5 bases and 0 bases respectively, with 10 bases between them. This CDR3 spans 14 amino acids. This CDR3 is CASSVRGSNYGYTF. CDR3 DNA: TGTGCCAGCAGCGTAAGAGGATCTAACTATGGCTACACCTTC.

This clone has a single count. The V call is TRBV5-5, the J call TRBJ1-5; D is undetermined. Trimming removed 0 bases from V and 8 bases from J, with 9 bases in between. The CDR3 totals 13 residues. The V gene's germline CDR1 is SGHKS and CDR2 YYEKEE (reference sequence). DNA of the CDR3: TGTGCCAGCAGCTTGGAGAGGGAAAAGCCCCAGCATTTT. Its translation: CASSLEREKPQHF.

This clone was seen a handful of times. The CDR3 DNA reads as TGTGCCAGCAGCCCCCCCGGGGGAGAATCCAATGAGCAGTTCTTC. As protein: CASSPPGGESNEQFF. The gene calls are TRBV5-4 and TRBJ2-1, with a possible D match to TRBD2 (6 bases). Germline V gene data show CDR1 as SGHNT and CDR2 as YYREEE (reference sequence). This CDR3 contains 15 residues. With 4 bases removed from V and 6 bases from J, the gap between germline ends came to 17 bases.

This chain uses TRBV7-2 with TRBJ1-1, with D perhaps matching TRBD1 (5 bases). The CDR3 contains 15 residues. Per the germline V gene, CDR1 is SGHTA and CDR2 is FQGNSA. Trimming shortened V by 1 base and J by 2 bases, and 11 bases separated the two germline ends. The CDR3 sequence is CASSLEARANTEAFF. The CDR3 coding sequence is TGTGCCAGCAGCTTAGAGGCCAGGGCAAACACTGAAGCTTTCTTT.

The V call is TRBV5-1, the J call TRBJ1-2; possible D gene TRBD1, 6 bases. The CDR3 loop spans 13 amino acids. The germline gives CDR1 SGHRS, CDR2 YFSETQ. Trimming stripped 4 bases from V and 5 bases from J, with 12 bases between. The chain's CDR3 is CASSLPGEYGYTF. CDR3 sequence (DNA): TGCGCCAGCAGCCTCCCAGGGGAGTATGGCTACACCTTC.